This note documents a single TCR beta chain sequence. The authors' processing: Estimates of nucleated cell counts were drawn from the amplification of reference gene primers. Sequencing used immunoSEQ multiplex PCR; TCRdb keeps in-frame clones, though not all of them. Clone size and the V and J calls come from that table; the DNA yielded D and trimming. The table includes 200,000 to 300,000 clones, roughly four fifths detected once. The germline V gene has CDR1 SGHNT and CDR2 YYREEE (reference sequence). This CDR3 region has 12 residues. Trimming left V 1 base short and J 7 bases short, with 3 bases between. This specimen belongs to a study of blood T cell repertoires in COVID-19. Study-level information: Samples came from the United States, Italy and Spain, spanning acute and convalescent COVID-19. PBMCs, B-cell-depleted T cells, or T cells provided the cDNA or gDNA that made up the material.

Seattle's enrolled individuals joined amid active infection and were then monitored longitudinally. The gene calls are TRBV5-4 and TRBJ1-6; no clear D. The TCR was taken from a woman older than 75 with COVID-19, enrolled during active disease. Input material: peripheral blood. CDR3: CASSLQNSPLHF. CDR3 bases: TGTGCCAGCAGCTTGCAAAATTCACCCCTCCACTTT.